This T cell receptor (beta chain) was sequenced during a study of shared clonotypes between healthy human individuals. Background on the study: Ranging from 18 to 49 in age, donors were a couple of women and three men.

Germline V gene data show CDR1 as MGHDK and CDR2 as SYGVNS. CDR3 length: 12 residues. V shed 7 bases and J shed 5 bases, with 8 bases lying between them. This table comes from immunoSEQ multiplex PCR, and its TCRdb copy is limited to in-frame clones, with some not included. The repertoire holds over 2 million clones, with roughly 95% as singletons. This chain connects TRBV25-1 to TRBJ2-2; no firm D call. This receptor was taken from a young man in good health. The sample was naive CD4+ T cells sorted from blood. Subset denoted: CD45RA+ positively selected. CDR3 in DNA: TGTGCCAGCAATAGGGCGACCGGGGAGCTGTTTTTT. Its translation is CASNRATGELFF.